The sequence of this T cell receptor (beta chain) was determined in a study of blood T cells in healthy people across ages. Sample-barcoded 5' priming and a J-beta primer mix drove a second PCR of about 7 to 12 cycles. Any given sample supplied a minimum of 3 million CDR3-containing paired-end reads. TCRdb re-analysed the 5' RACE reads in MiXCR, keeping a single row per CDR3 protein. The sample includes some 760,000 distinct CDR3 sequences, about 25% seen only once; the top ten take roughly a tenth. This CDR3 has 11 amino acids. Germline V gene lookup returns CDR1 SGHVS and CDR2 FQNEAQ. This clonotype came up many times. As yet, its antigen is unknown. Study-wide results and caveats: Unknown CMV status may confound age-related changes in expanded clones.

The data were also submitted as part of a second study, on T cells of mothers and their children. That paper states: Pairs that are related and pairs that are unrelated have TCR recombination output shaped similarly by thymic selection. Related mother-child pairs shared slightly more overlap than unrelated pairs, but the difference was non-significant.

The rearrangement uses TRBV7-8 and TRBJ2-5; D not resolved. TRBJ2-1 explains the end of the DNA better; the J call may be wrong. The source material was blood. This sequence was found in a boy younger than 18 in good health. The CDR3 region has the DNA TGTGCCAGCAGCCCGTTAGGGGAGCAGTTCTTC. Translating gives CASSPLGEQFF.